These T cell receptor beta chains were read from a single sample in a study of CD4 and CD8 cells across lung adenocarcinoma regions. MiXCR was run by TCRdb on the PCR reads, yielding one entry per CDR3 protein. The sample includes 2,000 to 3,000 distinct CDR3 sequences, under 80% seen only once; the top ten take roughly 21%. Sequenced input: CD4+ T cells from the center of a lung tumor. The receptors stem from a female donor with lung adenocarcinoma. The CD4 and CD8 labels of this study may be unreliable. Both conserved end residues are part of each CDR3. A D gene is named only where the DNA matches it firmly. Clone size is stated in some rows and not others, as once, few, many or a class when expanded.

V: TRBV12-3/TRBV12-4
J: TRBJ2-2
D: -
size: -
CDR3: CASSPQTGELFF
DNA: TGTGCCAGCAGTCCACAGACCGGGGAGCTGTTTTTT

V: TRBV7-2
J: TRBJ2-3
D: -
size: -
CDR3: CAGGPGGRDPETQYF
DNA: TGTGCCGGGGGCCCAGGGGGGCGTGACCCAGAGACGCAGTATTTC

V: TRBV6-1
J: TRBJ2-1
D: TRBD2
size: -
CDR3: CASTPAGAHYGEQFF
DNA: TGTGCCAGCACCCCAGCGGGGGCCCACTATGGTGAGCAGTTCTTC

V: TRBV6-1
J: TRBJ2-1
D: -
size: few
CDR3: CASTPPGEAYNEQFF
DNA: TGTGCCAGCACCCCCCCGGGGGAGGCCTACAATGAGCAGTTCTTC

V: TRBV7-2
J: TRBJ2-1
D: -
size: -
CDR3: CASSRRDNEQFF
DNA: TGTGCCAGCAGCCGGCGGGACAATGAGCAGTTCTTC

V: TRBV6-1
J: TRBJ2-7
D: -
size: -
CDR3: CASSEAPGTISYEQYF
DNA: TGTGCCAGCAGTGAAGCGCCCGGGACAATCTCCTACGAGCAGTACTTC

V: TRBV7-2
J: TRBJ2-2
D: -
size: -
CDR3: CASSLRDRIELFF
DNA: TGTGCCAGCAGCTTAAGAGACAGAATTGAGCTGTTTTTT

V: TRBV6-1
J: TRBJ2-5
D: TRBD2
size: -
CDR3: CASRLAGGETQYF
DNA: TGTGCCAGCAGGCTAGCGGGGGGAGAGACCCAGTACTTC

V: TRBV6-1
J: TRBJ1-6
D: -
size: -
CDR3: CASNTGANYNSPLHF
DNA: TGTGCCAGCAATACGGGGGCGAACTATAATTCACCCCTCCACTTT

V: TRBV11-3
J: TRBJ2-7
D: -
size: -
CDR3: CASSLGGTSYEQYF
DNA: TGTGCCAGCAGCTTAGGAGGGACTTCTTACGAGCAGTACTTC

V: TRBV7-6
J: TRBJ2-7
D: TRBD2
size: -
CDR3: CASSLVGLAGGLTGEQYF
DNA: TGTGCCAGCAGCTTAGTGGGGTTGGCGGGAGGCCTCACCGGGGAGCAGTACTTC

V: TRBV6-1
J: TRBJ1-6
D: TRBD1
size: -
CDR3: CASSGQGYSPLHF
DNA: TGTGCCAGCAGTGGACAGGGTTATTCACCCCTCCACTTT

V: TRBV6-1
J: TRBJ1-1
D: TRBD1
size: -
CDR3: CASSEDRGDTEAFF
DNA: TGTGCCAGCAGTGAAGACAGGGGAGACACTGAAGCTTTCTTT

V: TRBV6-1
J: TRBJ2-7
D: -
size: -
CDR3: CASSEMAGGRTRGHEQYF
DNA: TGTGCCAGCAGTGAAATGGCAGGGGGAAGGACTAGGGGCCACGAGCAGTACTTC

V: TRBV6-5
J: TRBJ2-2
D: TRBD2
size: hyperexpanded
CDR3: CASSSLAGGPSGELFF
DNA: TGTGCCAGCAGTTCGTTAGCGGGAGGGCCCAGCGGGGAGCTGTTTTTT

V: TRBV6-1
J: TRBJ2-1
D: TRBD2
size: few
CDR3: CASTPASGGYNEQFF
DNA: TGTGCCAGCACCCCAGCTAGCGGGGGCTACAATGAGCAGTTCTTC

V: TRBV6-1
J: TRBJ2-5
D: -
size: -
CDR3: CASNGVGETQYF
DNA: TGTGCCAGCAATGGGGTAGGAGAGACCCAGTACTTC